A single sample gave rise to the 5 T cell receptor beta chains below, sequenced in a study of blood T cell repertoires in COVID-19. Assay: immunoSEQ multiplex PCR; the TCRdb copy retains only in-frame clones and omits some. The sample records some 390,000 clones, roughly 91% being singletons. Sequences were obtained from PBMCs or T cells enriched from blood (not recorded which). The receptor set was obtained from a woman in her 30s who had recovered from COVID-19.

The genes are TRBV19 and TRBJ1-6; D call uncertain. The V gene's germline CDR1 is LNHDA and CDR2 SQIVND (reference sequence). Trimming shortened V by 3 bases and J by 2 bases, and 5 bases separated the two germline ends. This CDR3 has 14 residues. The chain's CDR3 is CASSIEAYNSPLHF. CDR3 DNA sequence: TGTGCCAGTAGTATTGAGGCCTATAATTCACCCCTCCACTTT. Together with reference TRBV19 and TRBJ1-6, the CDR3 gives the full variable domain: DGGITQSPKYLFRKEGQNVTLSCEQNLNHDAMYWYRQDPGQGLRLIYYSQIVNDFQKGDIAEGYSVSREKKESFPLTVTSAQKNPTAFYLCASSIEAYNSPLHFGNGTRLTVT.

The chain carries TRBV11-2 and TRBJ2-1, with TRBD2 identical over 13 bases. The V segment lost 3 bases and the J segment 9 bases; nucleotides outside the gene matches: 5. The germline gives CDR1 SGHAT, CDR2 FQNNGV. The CDR3 length is 15 residues. In DNA, the CDR3 is TGTGCCAGCAGCTTTGGGACTAGCGGGGAGAGTGAGCAGTTCTTC. The encoded protein is CASSFGTSGESEQFF.

Details on this clone: The junction departs from germline at one end; a sequencing error may be responsible. This chain connects TRBV27 to TRBJ2-2; 12 bases are shared with TRBD2. In germline, CDR1 is MNHEY, CDR2 SMNVEV (reference sequence). The CDR3 covers 19 residues. The CDR3 loop reads CASSLYGLAGSRFVGELFF. DNA of the CDR3: TGTGCCAGCAGCTTATACGGACTAGCGGGGAGCCGGTTTGTCGGGGAGCTGTTTTTT.

The chain combines TRBV9 with TRBJ1-5; D perhaps matches TRBD1 (6 bases). The CDR3 spans 15 residues. Germline loops: CDR1 SGDLS, CDR2 YYNGEE. V was shortened by 0 bases and J by 5 bases, with 12 bases between the two germline ends. CDR3 sequence (DNA): TGTGCCAGCAGCGTAGGGGCGGGGGGCGATCAGCCCCAGCATTTT. Protein product: CASSVGAGGDQPQHF.

This chain connects TRBV9 to TRBJ1-1; unclear D gene. V lost 0 bases, J lost 1 base, and 4 bases lay in between. The CDR3 is 13 residues long. Looked up from germline, CDR1 is SGDLS and CDR2 is YYNGEE. CDR3 loop: CASSVGRNTEAFF. CDR3 sequence (DNA): TGTGCCAGCAGCGTAGGGAGGAACACTGAAGCTTTCTTT.